The clone carrying this T cell receptor beta chain was seen once. Only in-frame clones appear in the TCRdb table, and some are missing; sequencing was by immunoSEQ multiplex PCR. This table holds approximately 220,000 clones, roughly 94% found once. This sample stems from a study of control samples from healthy donors and cancer patients. This CDR3 region has 12 residues. Trimming shortened V by 8 bases and J by 6 bases, and 13 bases separated the two germline ends. Germline-derived CDR1 and CDR2 are SGHTA and FQGTGA. The sequenced material came from blood. The sequence derives from a man between 50 and 59 years old in good health. This chain links TRBV7-3 with TRBJ1-1, with D possibly TRBD1 on 6 matching bases. The CDR3 DNA sequence: TGTGCCAGCGGTAGAACAGGGTCTGAAGCTTTCTTT. It codes for CASGRTGSEAFF. The full variable domain, rest sourced from reference TRBV7-3 and TRBJ1-1, is GAGVSQTPSNKVTEKGKYVELRCDPISGHTALYWYRQSLGQGPEFLIYFQGTGAADDSGLPNDRFFAVRPEGSVSTLKIQRTERGDSAVYLCASGRTGSEAFFGQGTRLTVV.